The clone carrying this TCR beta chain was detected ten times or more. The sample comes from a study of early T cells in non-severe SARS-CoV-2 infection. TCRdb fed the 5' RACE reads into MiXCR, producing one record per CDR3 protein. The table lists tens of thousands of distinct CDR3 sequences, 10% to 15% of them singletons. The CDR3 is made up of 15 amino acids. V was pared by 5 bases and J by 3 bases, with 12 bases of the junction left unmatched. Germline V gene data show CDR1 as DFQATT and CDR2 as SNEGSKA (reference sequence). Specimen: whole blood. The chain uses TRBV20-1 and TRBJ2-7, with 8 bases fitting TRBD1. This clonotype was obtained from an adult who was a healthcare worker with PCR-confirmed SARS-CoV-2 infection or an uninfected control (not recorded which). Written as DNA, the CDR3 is TGCAGTGCTTGGGCGAGTGTGACAGGGGTCTACGAGCAGTACTTC. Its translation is CSAWASVTGVYEQYF.